These T cell receptor beta chains were read from a single sample in a study of post-analysis software for immune sequencing data. TCRdb reanalysed the PCR reads using MiXCR and keeps one entry per CDR3 protein. The sample holds 150,000 or so distinct CDR3 sequences, 36% seen once. Specimen: blood, collected after autologous hematopoietic stem cell transplantation. The receptors derive from a girl under 18 with multiple sclerosis. Each CDR3 is given with its conserved first and last residue. The D gene is left open where the match is weak. Size tells how often a clone was seen (once, few, many) or the class of an expanded clone, and some rows leave it out.

TRBV7-9	14	-	many	TRBJ1-1	CASSLGPGETEAFF	TGTGCCAGCAGCTTAGGACCAGGGGAGACTGAAGCTTTCTTT
TRBV6-5	19	TRBD2	few	TRBJ2-7	CASSYGVGLAGGPSYEQYF	TGTGCCAGCAGTTACGGGGTTGGGCTAGCGGGAGGGCCTTCCTACGAGCAGTACTTC
TRBV12-3/TRBV12-4	12	TRBD1	-	TRBJ1-1	CASSSGGESAFF	TGTGCCAGCTCATCAGGGGGTGAGTCTGCTTTCTTT
TRBV5-1	15	-	few	TRBJ2-7	CASSSLRGSSYEQYF	TGCGCCAGCAGTTCTCTCAGGGGATCCTCCTACGAGCAGTACTTC
TRBV27	12	-	-	TRBJ2-5	CASRSGGETQYF	TGTGCCAGCAGGTCAGGGGGGGAGACCCAGTACTTC
TRBV24-1	15	TRBD2	-	TRBJ2-1	CATSDLSSGAGEQFF	TGTGCCACCAGTGATTTGAGTAGCGGGGCCGGTGAGCAGTTCTTC
TRBV12-3/TRBV12-4	15	-	few	TRBJ1-5	CASSLFLGPNQPQHF	TGTGCCAGCAGTTTGTTTTTGGGGCCCAATCAGCCCCAGCATTTT
TRBV6-5	16	TRBD2	-	TRBJ2-6	CASSYAGGSGANVLTF	TGTGCCAGCAGTTACGCGGGAGGCTCTGGGGCCAACGTCCTGACTTTC
TRBV5-5	14	TRBD1	few	TRBJ2-3	CASSITGGTDTQYF	TGTGCCAGCAGCATCACAGGGGGCACAGATACGCAGTATTTT
TRBV7-2	16	-	few	TRBJ2-3	CASSPLGGAVTDTQYF	TGTGCCAGCAGCCCCCTGGGGGGCGCGGTCACAGATACGCAGTATTTT
TRBV6-5	16	TRBD2	-	TRBJ2-1	CASRFGLAGTYNEQFF	TGTGCCAGCAGGTTTGGACTAGCGGGTACCTACAATGAGCAGTTCTTC
TRBV28	11	-	-	TRBJ2-5	CASSSAARQYF	TGTGCCAGCAGTTCAGCGGCTAGGCAGTACTTC
TRBV20-1	13	TRBD2	-	TRBJ2-5	CSARAAGGETQYF	TGCAGTGCTAGAGCTGCGGGGGGGGAGACCCAGTACTTC
TRBV5-1	15	-	many	TRBJ2-7	CASSTGTPEGYEQYF	TGCGCCAGCAGCACCGGGACTCCTGAAGGTTACGAGCAGTACTTC
TRBV7-6	15	TRBD2	few	TRBJ2-1	CASSLKREVFNEQFF	TGTGCCAGCAGCTTAAAACGGGAGGTTTTTAATGAGCAGTTCTTC
TRBV5-6	16	TRBD1	few	TRBJ1-5	CASSDRQGKGNQPQHF	TGTGCCAGCAGCGACAGACAGGGAAAGGGCAATCAGCCCCAGCATTTT
TRBV6-1	15	TRBD2	few	TRBJ2-7	CASSGLSGSSYEQYF	TGTGCCAGCAGTGGACTTAGCGGGAGTTCCTACGAGCAGTACTTC